The 24 T cell receptor beta chains listed next were all sequenced from one sample in a study of cytomegalovirus exposure and HLA in healthy donors. Primers for the PCR totalled 60 Vbeta and 13 Jbeta. Repertoires were generated with immunoSEQ multiplex PCR, while TCRdb's copy carries only in-frame clones and drops some. The profile shows roughly 260,000 clones, 84% of them singletons. Sequencing was performed on PBMCs. These receptors originate from a woman between 35 and 50 years old in good health and CMV-seropositive.

The chain recombines TRBV19 with TRBJ1-3; 7 bases fit TRBD1. The J segment lost 2 bases and the V segment lost 8 bases, leaving 3 bases of the junction unmatched. The CDR3 has 13 amino acids. Germline CDR1 is LNHDA and CDR2 is SQIVND (reference sequence). CDR3 bases: TGTGCCAGTGGCAGGGGGACTGGAAACACCATATATTTT. Encoded protein: CASGRGTGNTIYF.

The V gene is TRBV7-8, the J gene TRBJ1-1; a possible D gene is TRBD1 (5 bases). This CDR3 contains 14 residues. CDR1 is SGHVS and CDR2 is FQNEAQ in the germline V gene. V shed 7 bases and J shed 0 bases, with 12 bases lying between them. Written as DNA, the CDR3 is TGTGCCAGCACCTTGGACATCCTGAACACTGAAGCTTTCTTT. Translation: CASTLDILNTEAFF.

This chain connects TRBV5-6 to TRBJ2-7; a weak D match, TRBD2 (5 bases). Trimming cost V 0 bases and J 8 bases, with 12 bases left between them. The CDR3 has 13 amino acids. From germline, CDR1 is SGHDT and CDR2 YYEEEE. CDR3 nucleotide sequence: TGTGCCAGCAGCTTGGTCTCCGGGGTAAAGCAGTACTTC. Translated: CASSLVSGVKQYF. Variable domain in full (rest from reference TRBV5-6 and TRBJ2-7): DAGVTQSPTHLIKTRGQQVTLRCSPKSGHDTVSWYQQALGQGPQFIFQYYEEEERQRGNFPDRFSGHQFPNYSSELNVNALLLGDSALYLCASSLVSGVKQYFGPGTRLTVT.

This rearrangement joins TRBV4-1 to TRBJ2-7; weak D call: TRBD2 (6 bases). V lost 1 base and J 6 bases, leaving 13 bases between the germline ends. Looked up from germline, CDR1 is MGHRA and CDR2 is YSYEKL. The CDR3 is 14 amino acids. In DNA, the CDR3 is TGCGCCAGCAGCCAAGCCGGGAGAGGATTCGAGCAGTACTTC. Protein: CASSQAGRGFEQYF.

The chain has TRBV14 and TRBJ2-5; a possible D gene is TRBD1 (6 bases). Looked up from germline, CDR1 is SGHDN and CDR2 is FVKESK. Trimming pared 1 base from V and 5 bases from J, leaving 14 bases between. This CDR3 has 15 amino acids. Here the CDR3 reads CASSQGGRLLETQYF. The CDR3, as DNA: TGTGCCAGCAGCCAAGGGGGGCGATTACTCGAGACCCAGTACTTC.

This clone is a singleton in its sample. The chain links TRBV7-2 to TRBJ2-5; tentative D call: TRBD1 (7 bases). The ends were cut back, 5 bases at V and 3 bases at J, with 19 bases in the middle. The CDR3 extends over 16 amino acids. Germline assignment: CDR1 SGHTA and CDR2 FQGNSA. CDR3 DNA: TGTGCCAGCAGCCTTCACGGGACTGGGACAGAAGAGACCCAGTACTTC. This translates into CASSLHGTGTEETQYF.

This clone was counted only a few times. V and J are TRBV6-6 and TRBJ1-1; D possibly corresponds to TRBD1 (6 bases). The CDR3 contains 13 residues. The V end lost 7 bases, the J end lost 0 bases, and 9 bases lay between the germline ends. Germline V gene sequence: CDR1 MNHNY, CDR2 SVGAGI (reference sequence). In DNA, the CDR3 is TGTGCCAGCACCTACAGGGTGAACACTGAAGCTTTCTTT. Amino acid sequence: CASTYRVNTEAFF.

The chain joins TRBV6-6 to TRBJ1-3; 9 positions match TRBD1. The V and J ends lost 7 bases and 4 bases, in that order; junction bases with no gene match: 5. The CDR3 totals 14 residues. Germline-derived CDR1 and CDR2 are MNHNY and SVGAGI (reference sequence). The CDR3 spells CASTDRGWGNTIYF. The CDR3 DNA reads TGTGCCAGCACGGACAGGGGATGGGGAAACACCATATATTTT.

The V and J genes are TRBV30 and TRBJ2-3; 15 bases match TRBD2. The trim removed 3 bases at V and 6 bases at J, leaving 4 bases unmatched. The V gene's germline CDR1 is GTSNPN and CDR2 SVGIG (reference sequence). CDR3 length: 15 amino acids. The CDR3 sequence is CAWSGTSGRWDTQYF. The DNA for the CDR3 is TGTGCCTGGAGCGGGACTAGCGGGAGGTGGGATACGCAGTATTTT.

This chain uses TRBV7-9 with TRBJ2-7; 7 bases match TRBD2. CDR3 size: 15 residues. The V gene's germline CDR1 is SEHNR and CDR2 FQNEAQ (reference sequence). Trimming removed 7 bases from V and 4 bases from J; junction bases left unmatched: 13. CDR3 region: CASTREGGPLYEQYF. Here the CDR3 DNA reads TGTGCCAGCACCAGAGAGGGAGGGCCTCTTTACGAGCAGTACTTC.

This chain joins TRBV4-3 and TRBJ1-1, with TRBD1 identical over 12 bases. CDR1 is LGHNA and CDR2 is YSLEER in the germline V gene. With 0 bases clipped from V and 0 bases from J, the junction kept 5 bases outside the gene matches. The CDR3 runs to 18 residues. CDR3 DNA sequence: TGCGCCAGCAGCCAAGAAAGAGGGACAGGGGGCTTGAACACTGAAGCTTTCTTT. This encodes CASSQERGTGGLNTEAFF.

This clone was counted only a few times. At one end the junction does not follow the germline gene, possibly because of a read error. This chain uses TRBV2 with TRBJ2-1; tentatively, D is TRBD2 (5 bases). This CDR3 spans 13 amino acids. Germline values: CDR1 SNHLY, CDR2 FYNNEI. CDR3 sequence: CASSGDGPTTMLF. The CDR3 DNA reads as TGTGCCAGCAGTGGTGACGGCCCGACTACGATGCTCTTC. The whole variable domain, remainder taken from reference TRBV2 and TRBJ2-1, is EPEVTQTPSHQVTQMGQEVILRCVPISNHLYFYWYRQILGQKVEFLVSFYNNEISEKSEIFDDQFSVERPDGSNFTLKIRSTKLEDSAMYFCASSGDGPTTMLFGPGTRLTVL.

The chain recombines TRBV5-6 with TRBJ2-3; unclear D gene. The germline V gene encodes CDR1 SGHDT and CDR2 YYEEEE. This CDR3 region has 14 residues. Trimming pared 4 bases from V and 2 bases from J, leaving 11 bases between. CDR3 protein: CASSRPGNTDTQYF. CDR3 in DNA: TGTGCCAGCAGCCGGCCAGGCAACACAGATACGCAGTATTTT.

The gene calls are TRBV5-1 and TRBJ1-2; perhaps TRBD1 as D (6 bases). From germline, CDR1 is SGHRS and CDR2 YFSETQ. The length of the CDR3 is 16 residues. V gave up 4 bases and J gave up 0 bases, with 16 bases separating them. The CDR3, as DNA: TGCGCCAGCAGCGGACCCAGGGGCCCTTCTAACTATGGCTACACCTTC. Translation gives CASSGPRGPSNYGYTF.

This rearrangement joins TRBV30 to TRBJ2-3, with D tentatively TRBD2 (6 bases). The V gene lost 0 bases and the J gene lost 4 bases, with 20 bases spanning the gap. Germline loops: CDR1 GTSNPN, CDR2 SVGIG (reference sequence). This CDR3 is built from 17 residues. In DNA form, the CDR3 reads TGTGCCTGGAGTGTACTCGGGAGAGCACGCCTGGCAGATACGCAGTATTTT. This translates into CAWSVLGRARLADTQYF.

The genes are TRBV6-1 and TRBJ1-5; D not certain. From germline, CDR1 is MNHNS and CDR2 SASEGT. This CDR3 spans 14 amino acids. Between the trimmed V and J ends, which lost 4 bases and 5 bases, there was a span of 12 bases. This CDR3 is CASSVKANDQPQHF. The CDR3 DNA reads TGTGCCAGCAGTGTAAAAGCGAACGATCAGCCCCAGCATTTT.

V and J are TRBV19 and TRBJ2-1, with 12 bases fitting TRBD2. CDR1 is LNHDA and CDR2 is SQIVND in the germline V gene (reference sequence). The CDR3 consists of 13 residues. V shed 9 bases and J 5 bases; nucleotides not matched to a gene: 2. The CDR3 spells CASRTSGDNEQFF. The CDR3 coding sequence is TGTGCCAGCAGGACTAGCGGGGACAATGAGCAGTTCTTC. The full variable domain, with the rest looked up from reference TRBV19 and TRBJ2-1, is DGGITQSPKYLFRKEGQNVTLSCEQNLNHDAMYWYRQDPGQGLRLIYYSQIVNDFQKGDIAEGYSVSREKKESFPLTVTSAQKNPTAFYLCASRTSGDNEQFFGPGTRLTVL.

The chain carries TRBV7-2 and TRBJ2-7; D is undetermined. The CDR3 covers 13 residues. Trimming pared 3 bases from V and 0 bases from J, leaving 6 bases between. Germline assignment: CDR1 SGHTA and CDR2 FQGNSA. The CDR3 DNA reads TGTGCCAGCAGCTTGCAGGTCTCCTACGAGCAGTACTTC. It specifies CASSLQVSYEQYF.

This clone was recorded only once. This chain connects TRBV28 to TRBJ2-1; 11 bases fit TRBD2. Losses at the gene ends were 4 bases for V and 6 bases for J; bases not matched to a gene: 11. The CDR3 contains 17 residues. The germline V gene has CDR1 MDHEN and CDR2 SYDVKM. The CDR3, as DNA: TGTGCCAGCAGTTGTCTAGCGGGAGGATATCACTGCAATGAGCAGTTCTTC. This translates into CASSCLAGGYHCNEQFF.

The V call is TRBV11-2, the J call TRBJ1-5; perhaps TRBD1 as D (5 bases). The V end was cut by 5 bases, the J end by 0 bases, with 11 bases between. Germline CDR1 SGHAT, CDR2 FQNNGV. The CDR3 is 15 amino acids. DNA of the CDR3: TGTGCCAGCAGCCTACGGGGGGATAGCAATCAGCCCCAGCATTTT. Encoded protein: CASSLRGDSNQPQHF.

The chain carries TRBV11-3 and TRBJ1-1; D remains unclear. The ends were cut back, 1 base at V and 3 bases at J, with 12 bases in the middle. The CDR3 totals 15 residues. Germline CDR1 reads SGHNT; CDR2 reads YENEEA. CDR3 nucleotides: TGTGCCAGCAGCTTAGTAGGGAGCCTAGACACTGAAGCTTTCTTT. Its protein is CASSLVGSLDTEAFF.

The J gene is TRBJ1-1, the V gene TRBV11-2, with D perhaps matching TRBD1 (5 bases). Trimming shortened V by 3 bases and J by 2 bases, and 7 bases separated the two germline ends. Germline V lookup: CDR1 SGHAT, CDR2 FQNNGV. This CDR3 has 13 residues. In nucleotides, the CDR3 is TGTGCCAGCAGCTTCGGACAAAACACTGAAGCTTTCTTT. The encoded protein is CASSFGQNTEAFF.

This chain joins TRBV9 and TRBJ1-1; tentatively, D is TRBD1 (5 bases). The germline V gene has CDR1 SGDLS and CDR2 YYNGEE. V lost 6 bases and J lost 2, with 17 bases in between. The CDR3 loop spans 15 amino acids. For the CDR3, the DNA is TGTGCCAGCACGTTCTCAGGGTCGGGTAACACTGAAGCTTTCTTT. It specifies CASTFSGSGNTEAFF.

There are a few counts of this clone. Germline and junction disagree at one end, which may indicate a read error. The V call is TRBV7-9, the J call TRBJ2-2; D perhaps matches TRBD2 (6 bases). CDR3 size: 10 residues. Germline CDR1 and CDR2: SEHNR and FQNEAQ (reference sequence). CDR3 sequence reads: CASSLPGLSF. DNA for the CDR3: TGTGCCAGCAGCTTGCCGGGACTCTCTTTT. Supplemented by reference TRBV7-9 and TRBJ2-2, the full variable domain reads DTGVSQNPRHKITKRGQNVTFRCDPISEHNRLYWYRQTLGQGPEFLTYFQNEAQLEKSRLLSDRFSAERPKGSFSTLEIQRTEQGDSAMYLCASSLPGLSFGEGSRLTVL.